The 27 T cell receptor beta chains in this list originate from one sample, sequenced in a study of patients and donors after allogeneic stem cell transplantation. Each CDR3 protein gets one entry after TCRdb re-called the RT-PCR reads with MiXCR. The profile shows about 960,000 distinct CDR3 sequences, about 20% of them singletons. The sample was blood, either unsorted or a sorted T cell fraction (not recorded which). The receptors were sampled from a human donor who was either an allogeneic HSCT recipient or a stem cell or donor lymphocyte infusion donor (not recorded which). It is not recorded whose cells these are; they may come from a transplant donor.

This clonotype was seen many times. The CDR3 bases are TGTGCCAGCAGTCTCCGGGACACTTTTTACTACGAGCAGTACTTC. Protein product: CASSLRDTFYYEQYF. The chain is built from TRBV12-3 or TRBV12-4 and TRBJ2-7; possibly TRBD1 for D (6 bases). Between the trimmed V and J ends, which lost 5 bases and 3 bases, there was a span of 17 bases. The CDR3 loop spans 15 amino acids.

This clonotype was observed at least ten times. CDR3 residues: CASSLLTSGYNEQFF. CDR3 nucleotide sequence: TGTGCCAGCAGTTTGTTGACTAGCGGATACAATGAGCAGTTCTTC. The rearrangement links TRBV12-3 or TRBV12-4 to TRBJ2-1; 9 nucleotides align to TRBD2. The CDR3 sequence is 15 residues long. Germline trimming cut 3 bases from V and 4 bases from J; bases unmatched to any gene: 4.

Only a few counts were recorded for this clonotype. This rearrangement joins TRBV6-1 to TRBJ1-2; 7 bases are a match to TRBD1. The CDR3 covers 13 residues. Germline V CDR1 and CDR2: MNHNS, SASEGT. V shed 6 bases, J shed 4 bases, and the junction held 5 bases outside the gene matches. The CDR3 protein is CASSDRVPYGYTF. Written as DNA, the CDR3 is TGTGCCAGCAGCGACAGGGTCCCCTATGGCTACACCTTC.

The V and J genes are TRBV20-1 and TRBJ2-4; D may correspond to TRBD1 or TRBD2 (5 bases each). V lost 4 bases to trimming and J lost 10 bases, with 11 bases between them. Germline lookup yields CDR1 DFQATT and CDR2 SNEGSKA (reference sequence). The CDR3 has 11 amino acids. The CDR3 protein is CSAMGVGIQYF. Written as DNA, the CDR3 is TGCAGTGCTATGGGGGTCGGAATTCAGTACTTC.

J is TRBJ2-7 and V is TRBV18; 7 nucleotides align to TRBD2. CDR1 and CDR2 from the germline V gene are KGHSH and LQKENI. The CDR3 has 15 residues. V lost 4 bases, J lost 0 bases, and 6 bases stayed unmatched. CDR3 DNA sequence: TGTGCCAGCTCACTTAGCGGGCAATCCTCCTACGAGCAGTACTTC. Protein: CASSLSGQSSYEQYF. Full variable domain (outside the CDR3, taken from reference TRBV18 and TRBJ2-7): NAGVMQNPRHLVRRRGQEARLRCSPMKGHSHVYWYRQLPEEGLKFMVYLQKENIIDESGMPKERFSAEFPKEGPSILRIQQVVRGDSAAYFCASSLSGQSSYEQYFGPGTRLTVT.

In its sample, this clonotype was seen a few times. This sequence joins TRBV30 and TRBJ1-6; 10 bases map to TRBD1. Germline V CDR1 and CDR2: GTSNPN, SVGIG (reference sequence). The CDR3 spans 14 residues. The V and J ends lost 2 bases and 8 bases, in that order; junction bases with no gene match: 3. The CDR3 spells CAWSRDRGYSPLHF. In DNA form, the CDR3 reads TGTGCCTGGAGTCGGGACAGGGGATATTCACCCCTCCACTTT. The whole variable domain, filled in from reference TRBV30 and TRBJ1-6, reads SQTIHQWPATLVQPVGSPLSLECTVEGTSNPNLYWYRQAAGRGLQLLFYSVGIGQISSEVPQNLSASRPQDRQFILSSKKLLLSDSGFYLCAWSRDRGYSPLHFGNGTRLTVT.

This clonotype has a handful of counts. The J gene is TRBJ2-4, the V gene TRBV4-3, with a tentative D call TRBD2 (6 bases). V gave up 0 bases and J gave up 11 bases, with 11 bases separating them. CDR3 length equals 13 residues. Germline V gene data show CDR1 as LGHNA and CDR2 as YSLEER. As DNA, the CDR3 is TGCGCCAGCAGCCAAGATCAGCGGAGGGTTCAGTACTTC. This codes for CASSQDQRRVQYF.

This clonotype was found a few times. The chain uses TRBV5-5 and TRBJ2-2; D perhaps matches TRBD2 (5 bases). The germline CDR1 and CDR2 sequences are SGHKS and YYEKEE (reference sequence). V lost 3 bases, J lost 6 bases, and 18 bases lay in between. The CDR3 has 16 residues. This CDR3 is CASSSPGIPGAGELFF. The CDR3 DNA follows: TGTGCCAGCAGCTCCCCCGGGATCCCGGGCGCCGGGGAGCTGTTTTTT.

The chain has TRBV7-3 and TRBJ2-7; D remains ambiguous. Between the trimmed V and J ends, which lost 3 bases and 3 bases, there was a span of 9 bases. CDR1 and CDR2 (germline): SGHTA, FQGTGA. The CDR3 spans 13 residues. The CDR3 reads CASSFRPDYEQYF. The CDR3 DNA sequence: TGTGCCAGCAGCTTCAGACCAGACTACGAGCAGTACTTC.

This rearrangement joins TRBV14 to TRBJ2-7, with TRBD2 matching over 10 bases. V dropped 5 bases and J dropped 12; count of bases not matched to a gene: 7. From germline, CDR1 is SGHDN and CDR2 FVKESK. This CDR3 has 12 amino acids. CDR3 loop: CASSSTSGNAYF. The CDR3 coding sequence is TGTGCCAGCAGCTCCACTAGCGGGAACGCGTACTTC.

The genes are TRBV2 and TRBJ1-6; 7 positions match TRBD1. Trimming removed 3 bases from V and 10 bases from J; junction bases left unmatched: 9. CDR3 length: 15 residues. Germline CDR1 SNHLY, CDR2 FYNNEI. The DNA for the CDR3 is TGTGCCAGCAGTGAGAGGGGGCTAATGGGATCACCCCTCCACTTT. Residues: CASSERGLMGSPLHF.

The J gene is TRBJ1-1, the V gene TRBV20-1; D gene uncertain. The CDR3 sequence is 8 residues long. Trimming shortened V by 8 bases and J by 8 bases, and 6 bases separated the two germline ends. Germline assignment: CDR1 DFQATT and CDR2 SNEGSKA (reference sequence). As DNA, the CDR3 is TGCAGTCCCTACGAAGCTTTCTTT. Encoded protein: CSPYEAFF.

CDR3: CASSLGRGRMAKNIQYF. Here the CDR3 DNA reads TGTGCCAGCAGCTTGGGCCGGGGGCGTATGGCCAAAAACATTCAGTACTTC. The gene calls are TRBV5-6 and TRBJ2-4, with D perhaps being TRBD1 or TRBD2 (6 bases each). Per germline, CDR1 SGHDT and CDR2 YYEEEE. The CDR3 spans 17 residues. Trimming took 0 bases from V and 1 from J, leaving 14 bases between them.

The V and J genes are TRBV24-1 and TRBJ2-7, with D possibly being TRBD2 (5 bases). Germline CDR1 and CDR2: KGHDR and SFDVKD. This CDR3 is 14 amino acids long. Trimming took 5 bases from V and 2 from J, leaving 12 bases between them. The CDR3 bases are TGTGCCACCAGTGGCGGGTTCCCCACCTACGAGCAGTACTTC. Protein: CATSGGFPTYEQYF.

In this sample, this clonotype turned up a few times. The V and J genes are TRBV5-6 and TRBJ2-7; D gene uncertain. The CDR3 runs 15 residues. From germline, CDR1 is SGHDT and CDR2 YYEEEE. The V gene lost 0 bases and the J gene lost 6 bases, with 16 bases spanning the gap. The CDR3, as DNA: TGTGCCAGCAGCTTGGAACCATTCAACCATGGCGAGCAGTACTTC. Translating it yields CASSLEPFNHGEQYF.

The chain uses TRBV20-1 and TRBJ2-7; 7 nucleotides match TRBD1. V lost 6 bases, J lost 3 bases, and 8 bases stayed unmatched. Germline CDR1 DFQATT, CDR2 SNEGSKA (reference sequence). This CDR3 is built from 13 residues. CDR3 sequence reads: CSARDSNVYEQYF. The CDR3, as DNA: TGCAGTGCCAGGGACAGCAATGTCTACGAGCAGTACTTC.

CDR3 region: CASSVLGEVGETQYF. The CDR3 bases are TGTGCCAGCAGCGTTTTGGGGGAGGTGGGAGAGACCCAGTACTTC. V gene TRBV9 combines with J gene TRBJ2-5; a weak D match, TRBD2 (6 bases). Germline CDR1 is SGDLS and CDR2 is YYNGEE. The germline V and J ends were trimmed by 2 bases and 4 bases, with 15 bases remaining between them. The CDR3 spans 15 residues.

J is TRBJ2-2 and V is TRBV4-3; 12 bases line up with TRBD2. Trimming took 0 bases from V and 1 from J; bases not matched to a gene: 3. The CDR3 runs 18 residues. Germline V gives CDR1 LGHNA, CDR2 YSLEER. CDR3 sequence reads: CASSQEVGLAGNTGELFF. The CDR3 DNA reads TGCGCCAGCAGCCAAGAGGTGGGACTAGCGGGGAACACCGGGGAGCTGTTTTTT.

The chain employs TRBV12-3 or TRBV12-4 and TRBJ2-3; TRBD1 or TRBD2 may be the D gene (6 bases each). The CDR3 has 16 residues. V shed 6 bases and J shed 2 bases, with 18 bases lying between them. CDR3 protein: CASSDTRDIYTDTQYF. The CDR3 region has the DNA TGTGCCAGCAGCGACACGCGGGACATCTACACAGATACGCAGTATTTT.

CDR3 coding DNA: TGTGCCAGCAGCTTAGTCAAGGACACTGAAGCTTTCTTT. Protein sequence: CASSLVKDTEAFF. The rearrangement links TRBV7-6 to TRBJ1-1; D ambiguous. This CDR3 has 13 amino acids. The V gene lost 1 base and the J gene lost 3 bases, with 6 bases spanning the gap. Germline-derived CDR1 and CDR2 are SGHVS and FNYEAQ. The full variable domain, in which reference TRBV7-6 and TRBJ1-1 provide the parts outside the CDR3, is GAGVSQSPRYKVTKRGQDVALRCDPISGHVSLYWYRQALGQGPEFLTYFNYEAQQDKSGLPNDRFSAERPEGSISTLTIQRTEQRDSAMYRCASSLVKDTEAFFGQGTRLTVV.

This clonotype was found a few times. This chain links TRBV30 with TRBJ2-1, with D hard to call. The CDR3 totals 12 residues. CDR1 GTSNPN and CDR2 SVGIG come from the germline V gene (reference sequence). The germline V and J ends were trimmed by 0 bases and 7 bases, with 7 bases remaining between them. The CDR3 DNA reads as TGTGCCTGGAGTGTGTCTCGAAATGAGCAGTTCTTC. This gives the protein CAWSVSRNEQFF.

This clonotype was counted only a few times. This chain connects TRBV20-1 to TRBJ2-7, with D perhaps TRBD2 (6 bases). Trimming removed 0 bases from V and 3 bases from J, with 12 bases in between. The CDR3 has 14 amino acids. Germline V gene sequence: CDR1 DFQATT, CDR2 SNEGSKA (reference sequence). The CDR3 protein is CSARDRDWGYEQYF. The CDR3 nucleotides read TGCAGTGCTAGAGACCGGGACTGGGGCTACGAGCAGTACTTC.

This clonotype was observed a handful of times. V and J are TRBV5-1 and TRBJ1-6; D gene ambiguous. V gave up 1 base and J gave up 6 bases, with 8 bases separating them. This CDR3 is 14 amino acids long. CDR1 and CDR2 (germline): SGHRS, YFSETQ. The CDR3: CASSLSGSNSPLHF. CDR3 DNA: TGCGCCAGCAGCTTGTCCGGGTCTAATTCACCCCTCCACTTT.

This clonotype was seen a handful of times. The chain couples TRBV6-2 or TRBV6-3 to TRBJ2-1; 10 bases map to TRBD2. Losses at the gene ends were 2 bases for V and 9 bases for J; bases not matched to a gene: 13. The germline gives CDR1 MNHEY, CDR2 SVGEGT. CDR3 length equals 17 residues. In DNA form, the CDR3 reads TGTGCCAGCAGTTACCCCCACCTAGCGGGGGTCAAGGTTGAGCAGTTCTTC. Its protein product is CASSYPHLAGVKVEQFF.

This clonotype was found a few times. The chain uses TRBV20-1 and TRBJ2-1; 10 bases agree with TRBD2. Germline V gives CDR1 DFQATT, CDR2 SNEGSKA (reference sequence). After removal of 6 bases from V and 1 base from J, the junction contained 6 bases not matched to a gene. The length of the CDR3 is 15 residues. CDR3 nucleotides: TGCAGTGCCTTCTTAGCGGGAGGATCCTACAATGAGCAGTTCTTC. Encoded protein: CSAFLAGGSYNEQFF.

This clonotype has only a few counts. The rearrangement joins TRBV7-9 to TRBJ1-5; D unclear. CDR3 length: 13 residues. CDR1 SEHNR and CDR2 FQNEAQ come from the germline V gene (reference sequence). The V end was cut by 3 bases, the J end by 8 bases, with 11 bases between. CDR3 sequence: CASSFRKSEPQHF. The CDR3 DNA follows: TGTGCCAGCAGCTTTAGAAAATCGGAGCCCCAGCATTTT.

This clonotype showed up just a few times. V and J are TRBV2 and TRBJ2-1; D perhaps matches TRBD1 (6 bases). V lost 7 bases, J lost 6 bases, and 16 bases lay in between. CDR3 length: 14 amino acids. The germline V gene encodes CDR1 SNHLY and CDR2 FYNNEI. The CDR3 loop is CASNKDGGANEQFF. CDR3 coding DNA: TGTGCCAGCAACAAGGATGGGGGCGCCAATGAGCAGTTCTTC.